This TCR beta chain was recovered during a study of blood T cell repertoires in COVID-19. Study in general: Collection of acute and convalescent COVID-19 samples took place in the United States, Italy and Spain. PBMCs, B-cell-depleted T cells, or T cells provided the cDNA or gDNA that made up the material.

Germline loops: CDR1 KGHSH, CDR2 LQKENI. This CDR3 spans 14 amino acids. V was pared by 4 bases and J by 7 bases, with 14 bases between. Per the study methods: For nucleated cells, counts were estimated from reference gene primer amplification. The assay was immunoSEQ multiplex PCR, and TCRdb's table has in-frame clones only and misses some. That table furnishes V, J and clone size, whereas the DNA furnished D and trimming. The sample records about 140,000 clones, approximately 79% being singletons. This TCR was sampled from a man between 45 and 60 years old with active or convalescent COVID-19. Sample: peripheral blood. The J gene is TRBJ1-5, the V gene TRBV18, with a tentative D call TRBD1 (5 bases). In nucleotides, the CDR3 is TGTGCCAGCTCACAACAGGAGGAGGGACAGCCCCAGCATTTT. This translates into CASSQQEEGQPQHF. Full variable domain (missing parts from reference TRBV18 and TRBJ1-5): NAGVMQNPRHLVRRRGQEARLRCSPMKGHSHVYWYRQLPEEGLKFMVYLQKENIIDESGMPKERFSAEFPKEGPSILRIQQVVRGDSAAYFCASSQQEEGQPQHFGDGTRLSIL.